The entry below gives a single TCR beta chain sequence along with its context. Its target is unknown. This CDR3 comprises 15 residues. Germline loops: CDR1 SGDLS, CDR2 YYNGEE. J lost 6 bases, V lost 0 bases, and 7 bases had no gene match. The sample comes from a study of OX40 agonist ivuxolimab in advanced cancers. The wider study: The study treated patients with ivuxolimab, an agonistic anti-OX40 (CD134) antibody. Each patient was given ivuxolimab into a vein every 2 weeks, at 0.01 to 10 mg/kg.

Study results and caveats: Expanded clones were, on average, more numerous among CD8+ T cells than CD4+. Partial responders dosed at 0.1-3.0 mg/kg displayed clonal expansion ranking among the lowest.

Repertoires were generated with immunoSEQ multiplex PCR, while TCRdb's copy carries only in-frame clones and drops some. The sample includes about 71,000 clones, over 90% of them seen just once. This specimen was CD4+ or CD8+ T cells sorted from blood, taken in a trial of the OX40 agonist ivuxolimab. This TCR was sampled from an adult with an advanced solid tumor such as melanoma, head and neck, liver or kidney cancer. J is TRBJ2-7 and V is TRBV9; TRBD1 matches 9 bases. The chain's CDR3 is CASSVAGTGLGEQYF. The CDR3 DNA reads TGTGCCAGCAGCGTAGCTGGGACAGGGCTCGGCGAGCAGTACTTC. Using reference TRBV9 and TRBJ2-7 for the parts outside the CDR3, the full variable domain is DSGVTQTPKHLITATGQRVTLRCSPRSGDLSVYWYQQSLDQGLQFLIQYYNGEERAKGNILERFSAQQFPDLHSELNLSSLELGDSALYFCASSVAGTGLGEQYFGPGTRLTVT.